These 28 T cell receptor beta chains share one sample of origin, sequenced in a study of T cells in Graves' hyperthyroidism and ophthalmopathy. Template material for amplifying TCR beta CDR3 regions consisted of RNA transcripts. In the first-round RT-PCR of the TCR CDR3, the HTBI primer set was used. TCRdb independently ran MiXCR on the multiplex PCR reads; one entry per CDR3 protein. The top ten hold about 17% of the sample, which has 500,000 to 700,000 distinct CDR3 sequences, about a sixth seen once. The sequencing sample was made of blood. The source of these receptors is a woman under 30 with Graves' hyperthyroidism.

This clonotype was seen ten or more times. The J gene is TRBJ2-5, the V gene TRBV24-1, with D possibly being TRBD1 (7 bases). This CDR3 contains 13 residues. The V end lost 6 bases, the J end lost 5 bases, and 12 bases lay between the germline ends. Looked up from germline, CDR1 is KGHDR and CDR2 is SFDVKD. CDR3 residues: CATSRSGGETQYF. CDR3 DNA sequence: TGTGCCACCAGTCGATCAGGGGGGGAGACCCAGTACTTC.

CDR3 coding DNA: TGTGCCAGTAGTATGGTCAGCGGAGGATCACCCCTCCACTTT. It encodes CASSMVSGGSPLHF. The chain couples TRBV19 to TRBJ1-6; D unclear. The length of the CDR3 is 14 residues. Germline V gene lookup returns CDR1 LNHDA and CDR2 SQIVND (reference sequence). The V end lost 3 bases, the J end lost 10 bases, and 13 bases lay between the germline ends. Full variable domain (rest looked up from reference TRBV19 and TRBJ1-6): DGGITQSPKYLFRKEGQNVTLSCEQNLNHDAMYWYRQDPGQGLRLIYYSQIVNDFQKGDIAEGYSVSREKKESFPLTVTSAQKNPTAFYLCASSMVSGGSPLHFGNGTRLTVT.

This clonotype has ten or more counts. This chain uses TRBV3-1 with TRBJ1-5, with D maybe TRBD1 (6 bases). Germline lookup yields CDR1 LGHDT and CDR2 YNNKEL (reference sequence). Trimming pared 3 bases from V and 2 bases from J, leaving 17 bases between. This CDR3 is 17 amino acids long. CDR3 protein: CASSQHRGQGGNQPQHF. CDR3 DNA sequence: TGTGCCAGCAGCCAGCACCGGGGGCAGGGAGGCAATCAGCCCCAGCATTTT.

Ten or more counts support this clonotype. This CDR3 is CASRALAGGSTDTQYF. CDR3 bases: TGTGCCAGCAGGGCCTTAGCGGGAGGGTCCACAGATACGCAGTATTTT. V is TRBV6-1 and J is TRBJ2-3; 11 bases map to TRBD2. The CDR3 length is 16 residues. In germline, CDR1 is MNHNS, CDR2 SASEGT. The J segment lost 2 bases and the V segment lost 6 bases, leaving 7 bases of the junction unmatched.

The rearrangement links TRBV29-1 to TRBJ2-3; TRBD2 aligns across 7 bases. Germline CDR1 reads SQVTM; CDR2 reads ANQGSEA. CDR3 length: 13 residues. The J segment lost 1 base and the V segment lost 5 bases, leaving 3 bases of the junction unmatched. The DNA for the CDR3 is TGCAGCGTTTGGAGCGGGGGCACAGATACGCAGTATTTT. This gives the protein CSVWSGGTDTQYF.

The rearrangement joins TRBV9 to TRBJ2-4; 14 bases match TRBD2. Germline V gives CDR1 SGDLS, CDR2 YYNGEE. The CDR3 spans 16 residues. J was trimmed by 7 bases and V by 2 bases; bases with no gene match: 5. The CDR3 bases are TGTGCCAGCAGCGTTGGACTAGCGGGAGGTGGGAACATTCAGTACTTC. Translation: CASSVGLAGGGNIQYF.

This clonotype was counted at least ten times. The CDR3 region is CSAERGADTQYF. CDR3 bases: TGCAGTGCCGAGCGGGGGGCAGATACGCAGTATTTT. V is TRBV20-1 and J is TRBJ2-3; 9 nucleotides align to TRBD2. After removal of 6 bases from V and 4 bases from J, the junction contained 2 bases not matched to a gene. The germline V gene encodes CDR1 DFQATT and CDR2 SNEGSKA (reference sequence). This CDR3 has 12 amino acids.

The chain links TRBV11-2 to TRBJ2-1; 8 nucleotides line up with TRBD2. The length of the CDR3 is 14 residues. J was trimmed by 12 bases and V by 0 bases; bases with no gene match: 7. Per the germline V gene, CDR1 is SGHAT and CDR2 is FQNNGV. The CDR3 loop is CASSLDTGTRRQFF. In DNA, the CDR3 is TGTGCCAGCAGCTTAGACACAGGGACTAGAAGGCAGTTCTTC. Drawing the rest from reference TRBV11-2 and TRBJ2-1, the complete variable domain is EAGVAQSPRYKIIEKRQSVAFWCNPISGHATLYWYQQILGQGPKLLIQFQNNGVVDDSQLPKDRFSAERLKGVDSTLKIQPAKLEDSAVYLCASSLDTGTRRQFFGPGTRLTVL.

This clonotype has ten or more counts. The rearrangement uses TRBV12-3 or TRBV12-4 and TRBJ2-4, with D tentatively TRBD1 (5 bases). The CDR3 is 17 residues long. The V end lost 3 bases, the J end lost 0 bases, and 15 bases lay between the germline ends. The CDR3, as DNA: TGTGCCAGCAGTTTGGGTGAACAGGCGTTAGCCAAAAACATTCAGTACTTC. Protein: CASSLGEQALAKNIQYF.

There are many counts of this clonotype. CDR3 residues: CASSRQNAGLAWGEQFF. CDR3 DNA sequence: TGTGCCAGCAGCAGACAGAATGCGGGACTAGCGTGGGGTGAGCAGTTCTTC. This sequence joins TRBV27 and TRBJ2-1; 10 bases agree with TRBD2. The germline V gene encodes CDR1 MNHEY and CDR2 SMNVEV (reference sequence). With V trimmed by 6 bases and J by 9 bases, 17 bases remained unmatched. The CDR3 length is 17 residues.

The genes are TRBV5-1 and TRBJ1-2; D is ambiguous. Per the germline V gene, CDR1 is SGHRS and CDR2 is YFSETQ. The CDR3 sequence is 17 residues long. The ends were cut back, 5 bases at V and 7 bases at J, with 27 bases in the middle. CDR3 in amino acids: CASSNFRDRGNPPGYTF. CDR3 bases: TGCGCCAGCAGTAATTTCCGGGATCGAGGGAATCCGCCTGGCTACACCTTC.

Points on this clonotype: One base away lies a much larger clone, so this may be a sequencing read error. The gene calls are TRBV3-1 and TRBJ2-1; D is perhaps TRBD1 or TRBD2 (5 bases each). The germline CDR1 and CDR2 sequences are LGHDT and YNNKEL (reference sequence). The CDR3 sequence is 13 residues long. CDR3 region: CASSTGPTNEQLF. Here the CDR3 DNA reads TGTGCCAGCAGCACGGGACCAACCAATGAGCAGCTCTTC.

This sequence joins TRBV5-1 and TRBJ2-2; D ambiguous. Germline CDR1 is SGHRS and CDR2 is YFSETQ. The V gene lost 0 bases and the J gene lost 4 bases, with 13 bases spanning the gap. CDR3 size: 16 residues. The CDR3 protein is CASSLGGSQSTGELFF. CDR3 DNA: TGCGCCAGCAGCTTGGGTGGATCACAGAGCACCGGGGAGCTGTTTTTT.

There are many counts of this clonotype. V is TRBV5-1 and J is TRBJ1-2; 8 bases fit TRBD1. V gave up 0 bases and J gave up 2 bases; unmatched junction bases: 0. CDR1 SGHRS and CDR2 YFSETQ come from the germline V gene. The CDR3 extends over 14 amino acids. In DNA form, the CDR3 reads TGCGCCAGCAGCTTGGACAGGGGGAACTATGGCTACACCTTC. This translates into CASSLDRGNYGYTF.

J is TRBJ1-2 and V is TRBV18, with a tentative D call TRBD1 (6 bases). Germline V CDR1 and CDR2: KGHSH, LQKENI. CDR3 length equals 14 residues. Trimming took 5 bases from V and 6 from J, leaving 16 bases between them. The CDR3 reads CASSGLRTADGYTF. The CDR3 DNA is TGTGCCAGCTCAGGACTCCGGACAGCAGATGGCTACACCTTC. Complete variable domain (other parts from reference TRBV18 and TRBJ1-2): NAGVMQNPRHLVRRRGQEARLRCSPMKGHSHVYWYRQLPEEGLKFMVYLQKENIIDESGMPKERFSAEFPKEGPSILRIQQVVRGDSAAYFCASSGLRTADGYTFGSGTRLTVV.

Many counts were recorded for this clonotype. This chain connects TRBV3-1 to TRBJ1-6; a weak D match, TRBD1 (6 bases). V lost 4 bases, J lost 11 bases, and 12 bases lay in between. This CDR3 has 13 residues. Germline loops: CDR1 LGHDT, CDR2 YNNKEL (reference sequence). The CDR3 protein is CASSRQQGAPLHF. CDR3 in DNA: TGTGCCAGCAGCCGGCAACAGGGTGCACCCCTCCACTTT.

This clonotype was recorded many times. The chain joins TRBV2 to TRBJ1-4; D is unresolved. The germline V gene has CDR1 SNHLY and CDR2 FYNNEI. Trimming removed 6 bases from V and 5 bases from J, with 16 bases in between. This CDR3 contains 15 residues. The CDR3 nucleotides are TGTGCCAGCAGGAGAGGGTACTCATCAAATGAAAAACTGTTTTTT. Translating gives CASRRGYSSNEKLFF.

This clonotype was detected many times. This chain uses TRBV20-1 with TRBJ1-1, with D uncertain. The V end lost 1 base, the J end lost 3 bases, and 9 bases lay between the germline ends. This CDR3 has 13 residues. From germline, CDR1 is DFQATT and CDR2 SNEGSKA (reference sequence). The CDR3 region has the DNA TGCAGTGCTAGAGGAGGGTTGGACACTGAAGCTTTCTTT. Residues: CSARGGLDTEAFF.

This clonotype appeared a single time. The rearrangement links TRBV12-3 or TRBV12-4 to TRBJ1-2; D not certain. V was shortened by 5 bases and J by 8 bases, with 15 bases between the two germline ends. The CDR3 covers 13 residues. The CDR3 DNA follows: TGTGCCAGCAGTGCCCCGTACGGGGTAGGCTACACCTTC. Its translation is CASSAPYGVGYTF.

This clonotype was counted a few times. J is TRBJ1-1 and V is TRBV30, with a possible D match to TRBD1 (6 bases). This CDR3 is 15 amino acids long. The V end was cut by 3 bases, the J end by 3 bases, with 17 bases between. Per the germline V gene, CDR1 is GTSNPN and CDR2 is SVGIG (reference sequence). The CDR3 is CAWRTMGASDTEAFF. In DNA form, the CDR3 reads TGTGCCTGGAGAACGATGGGGGCTAGTGACACTGAAGCTTTCTTT.

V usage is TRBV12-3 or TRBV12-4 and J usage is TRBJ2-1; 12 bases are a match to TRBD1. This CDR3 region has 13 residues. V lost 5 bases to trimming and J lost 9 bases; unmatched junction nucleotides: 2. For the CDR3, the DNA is TGTGCCAGCAGTGGGACAGGGGGCAGTGAGCAGTTCTTC. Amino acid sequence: CASSGTGGSEQFF.

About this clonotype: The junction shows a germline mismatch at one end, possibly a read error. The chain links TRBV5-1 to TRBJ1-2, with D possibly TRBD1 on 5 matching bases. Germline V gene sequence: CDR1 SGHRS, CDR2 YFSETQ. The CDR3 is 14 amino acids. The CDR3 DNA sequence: TGCGCCAGCAGGTTCGACCAGGGTAACGATGGCTACACCTTC. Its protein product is CASRFDQGNDGYTF.

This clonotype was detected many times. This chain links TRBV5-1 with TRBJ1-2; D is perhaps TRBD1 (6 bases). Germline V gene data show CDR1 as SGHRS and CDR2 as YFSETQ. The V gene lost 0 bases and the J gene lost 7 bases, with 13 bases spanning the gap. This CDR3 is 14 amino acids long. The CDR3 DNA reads TGCGCCAGCAGCTTGGAGACCGGGACAAGTGGCTACACCTTC. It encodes CASSLETGTSGYTF.

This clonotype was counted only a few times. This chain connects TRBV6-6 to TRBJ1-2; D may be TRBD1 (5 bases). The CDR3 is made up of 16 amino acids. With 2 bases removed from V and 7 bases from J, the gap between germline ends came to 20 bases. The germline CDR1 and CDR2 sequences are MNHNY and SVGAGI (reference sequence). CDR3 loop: CASSYLGVPAGFGYTF. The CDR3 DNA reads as TGTGCCAGCAGTTACCTCGGGGTCCCTGCAGGGTTTGGCTACACCTTC.

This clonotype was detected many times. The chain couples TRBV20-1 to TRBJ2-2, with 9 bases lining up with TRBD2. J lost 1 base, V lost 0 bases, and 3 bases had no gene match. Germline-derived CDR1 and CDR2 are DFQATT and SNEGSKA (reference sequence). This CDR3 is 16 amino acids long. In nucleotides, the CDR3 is TGCAGTGCTAGAGATCTACTAGCGGGGAACACCGGGGAGCTGTTTTTT. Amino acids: CSARDLLAGNTGELFF.

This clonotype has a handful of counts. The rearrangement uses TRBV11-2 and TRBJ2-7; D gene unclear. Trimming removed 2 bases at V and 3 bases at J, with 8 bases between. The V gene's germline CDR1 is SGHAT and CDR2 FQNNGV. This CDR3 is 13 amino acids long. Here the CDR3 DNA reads TGTGCCAGCAGCTTATTCACCGACTACGAGCAGTACTTC. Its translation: CASSLFTDYEQYF.

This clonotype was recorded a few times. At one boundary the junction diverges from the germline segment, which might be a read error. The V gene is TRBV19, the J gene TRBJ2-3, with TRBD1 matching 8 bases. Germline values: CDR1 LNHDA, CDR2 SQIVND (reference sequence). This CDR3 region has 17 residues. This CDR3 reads CASSIDRGQASTGTQYF. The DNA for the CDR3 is TGTGCCAGTAGTATAGATCGGGGACAGGCAAGCACAGGTACGCAGTATTTT.

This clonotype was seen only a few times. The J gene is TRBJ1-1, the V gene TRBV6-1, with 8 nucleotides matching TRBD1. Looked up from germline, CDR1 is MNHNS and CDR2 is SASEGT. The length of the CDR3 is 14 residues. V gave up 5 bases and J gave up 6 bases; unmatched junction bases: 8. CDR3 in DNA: TGTGCCAGCAGTCCAGGACAGGGAATCCCTGAAGCTTTCTTT. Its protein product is CASSPGQGIPEAFF.